The clone carrying this T cell receptor beta chain came up a few times. Attached unique molecular identifiers marked individual cDNA molecules. TCRdb re-derived calls from the 5' RACE reads in MiXCR, one entry per CDR3 protein. The sample lists tens of thousands of distinct CDR3 sequences; more than 5% were seen once. These data are taken from a study of early T cells in non-severe SARS-CoV-2 infection. The CDR3 is made up of 15 amino acids. Per the germline V gene, CDR1 is SGHNT and CDR2 is YYREEE (reference sequence). The junction had 9 bases not matched to a gene; V was cut back by 3 bases and J by 8 bases.

This sequence joins TRBV5-4 and TRBJ2-1; 9 bases align to TRBD1. This TCR was sampled from an adult who was a healthcare worker with PCR-confirmed SARS-CoV-2 infection or an uninfected control (not recorded which). The sample in question was whole blood, obtained at baseline. CDR3 sequence (DNA): TGTGCCAGCAGCTCACCCGGGACAGGGATCCATGAGCAGTTCTTC. Its protein product is CASSSPGTGIHEQFF.